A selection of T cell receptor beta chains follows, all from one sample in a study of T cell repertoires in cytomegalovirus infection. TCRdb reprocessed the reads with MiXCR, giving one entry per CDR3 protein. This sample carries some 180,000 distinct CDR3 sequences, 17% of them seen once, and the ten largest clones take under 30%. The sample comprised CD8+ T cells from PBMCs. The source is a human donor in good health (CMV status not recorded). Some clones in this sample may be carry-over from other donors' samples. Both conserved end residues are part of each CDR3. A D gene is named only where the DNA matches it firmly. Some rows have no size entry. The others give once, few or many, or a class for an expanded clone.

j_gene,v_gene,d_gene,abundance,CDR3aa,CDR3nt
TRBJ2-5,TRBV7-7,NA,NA,CASSFGPAKETQYF,TGTGCTAGCAGCTTCGGGCCAGCTAAAGAGACCCAGTACTTC
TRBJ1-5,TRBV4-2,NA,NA,CASSQEKGSGNQPQHF,TGTGCCAGCAGCCAAGAAAAGGGGTCGGGAAATCAGCCCCAGCATTTT
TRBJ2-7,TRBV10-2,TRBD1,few,CASSVGQGAREQYF,TGCGCCAGCAGTGTTGGACAGGGGGCACGGGAGCAGTACTTC
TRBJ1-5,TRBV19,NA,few,CASSIDDRDMEFWNQPQHF,TGTGCCAGTAGTATAGATGACCGGGACATGGAGTTTTGGAATCAGCCCCAGCATTTT
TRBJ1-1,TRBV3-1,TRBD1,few,CASSQVLTGPTEAFF,TGTGCCAGCAGCCAAGTTTTGACAGGGCCCACTGAAGCTTTCTTT
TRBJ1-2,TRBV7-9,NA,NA,CASRNGYGYTF,TGTGCCAGCAGAAACGGATATGGCTACACCTTC
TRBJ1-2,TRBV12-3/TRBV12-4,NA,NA,CASTLEAYGYTF,TGTGCCAGCACCCTTGAAGCCTATGGCTACACCTTC
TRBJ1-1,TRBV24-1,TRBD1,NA,CATSDFPLDRAFVNTEAFF,TGTGCCACCAGTGACTTCCCTTTGGACAGGGCCTTTGTGAACACTGAAGCTTTCTTT
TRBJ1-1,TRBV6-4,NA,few,CASSDDRPSTEAFF,TGTGCCAGCAGTGACGACAGGCCGAGCACTGAAGCTTTCTTT
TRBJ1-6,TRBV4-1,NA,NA,CASSQEWELGNSPLHF,TGCGCCAGCAGCCAAGAGTGGGAGTTAGGGAATTCACCCCTCCACTTT
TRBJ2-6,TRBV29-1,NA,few,CSVELRPRSNSGANVLTF,TGCAGCGTTGAATTGCGGCCGAGGTCAAACTCTGGGGCCAACGTCCTGACTTTC